The 19 T cell receptor beta chains in this list originate from one sample, sequenced in a study of cytomegalovirus exposure and HLA in healthy donors. Primers for the PCR totalled 60 Vbeta and 13 Jbeta. Repertoires were generated with immunoSEQ multiplex PCR, while TCRdb's copy carries only in-frame clones and drops some. The table lists 160,000 or so clones, around 80% of them singletons, with approximately 1.5% in the top ten. The sample comprised PBMCs. The receptors were gathered from a woman aged 18-29 years in good health and CMV-seronegative.

Here the CDR3 DNA reads TGTGCCAGCAGTTCCATGGAGGGAAGGAAGCCCCAGCATTTT. Residues: CASSSMEGRKPQHF. This chain connects TRBV27 to TRBJ1-5, with unresolved D. V gave up 4 bases and J gave up 8 bases, with 15 bases separating them. This CDR3 has 14 residues. CDR1 and CDR2 (germline): MNHEY, SMNVEV (reference sequence).

The rearrangement links TRBV9 to TRBJ1-1; unclear D gene. V shed 7 bases and J shed 0 bases, with 25 bases lying between them. The germline V gene has CDR1 SGDLS and CDR2 YYNGEE. The CDR3 runs to 18 residues. The CDR3, as DNA: TGTGCCAGCCGGAGTATATCGTACGACTTTGGCGTGAACACTGAAGCTTTCTTT. Its translation is CASRSISYDFGVNTEAFF.

This clone appeared a single time. V gene TRBV9 combines with J gene TRBJ1-3; 7 bases fit TRBD1. The CDR3 length is 16 residues. J lost 0 bases, V lost 4 bases, and 7 bases had no gene match. Germline V gene data show CDR1 as SGDLS and CDR2 as YYNGEE. In DNA form, the CDR3 reads TGTGCCAGCAGCCCCCGACAGGGTGACTCTGGAAACACCATATATTTT. Protein: CASSPRQGDSGNTIYF.

The chain carries TRBV28 and TRBJ1-2, with TRBD1 matching over 9 bases. V was pared by 4 bases and J by 5 bases, with 11 bases of the junction left unmatched. CDR3 length: 16 residues. Germline values: CDR1 MDHEN, CDR2 SYDVKM. CDR3 coding DNA: TGTGCCAGCAGTTCCCCCGGGACAGGGTTCGTTTATGGCTACACCTTC. This sequence encodes CASSSPGTGFVYGYTF.

The CDR3, as DNA: TGTGCCAGCAGCTTAGATCGGGCTAGCGGGAATGAGCAGTTCTTC. It translates to CASSLDRASGNEQFF. The genes are TRBV11-2 and TRBJ2-1; TRBD2 agrees at 8 bases. V gave up 0 bases and J gave up 7 bases; unmatched junction bases: 5. CDR3 length: 15 amino acids. CDR1 is SGHAT, CDR2 FQNNGV, per germline. Combining the CDR3 with reference TRBV11-2 and TRBJ2-1 gives the whole variable domain EAGVAQSPRYKIIEKRQSVAFWCNPISGHATLYWYQQILGQGPKLLIQFQNNGVVDDSQLPKDRFSAERLKGVDSTLKIQPAKLEDSAVYLCASSLDRASGNEQFFGPGTRLTVL.

The rearrangement links TRBV5-5 to TRBJ1-1, with D maybe TRBD1 (5 bases). The CDR3 is 16 amino acids. Germline assignment: CDR1 SGHKS and CDR2 YYEKEE (reference sequence). The ends were cut back, 4 bases at V and 8 bases at J, with 24 bases in the middle. Here the CDR3 DNA reads TGTGCCAGCAGCCTCACGGACATCGTTGTAATGGTCGAAGCTTTCTTT. Translation gives CASSLTDIVVMVEAFF.

This chain links TRBV10-3 with TRBJ1-1; D is unresolved. V was shortened by 6 bases and J by 1 base, with 12 bases between the two germline ends. The CDR3 runs to 14 residues. Germline CDR1 and CDR2: ENHRY and SYGVKD. CDR3 sequence reads: CAISEIRGNTEAFF. The CDR3 coding sequence is TGTGCCATCAGCGAGATCCGGGGGAACACTGAAGCTTTCTTT.

The CDR3 region is CASSLASGNNSPLHF. The CDR3 DNA follows: TGTGCCAGCAGCTTAGCTTCGGGAAATAATTCACCCCTCCACTTT. The chain employs TRBV7-8 and TRBJ1-6, with D hard to call. The CDR3 loop spans 15 amino acids. Trimming removed 0 bases from V and 5 bases from J, with 8 bases in between. Germline-derived CDR1 and CDR2 are SGHVS and FQNEAQ.

The chain's CDR3 is CACGDRVNSPLHF. The CDR3 coding sequence is TGTGCCTGTGGGGACAGGGTGAATTCACCCCTCCACTTT. This chain uses TRBV30 with TRBJ1-6, with TRBD1 matching over 9 bases. Germline V gives CDR1 GTSNPN, CDR2 SVGIG (reference sequence). J was trimmed by 7 bases and V by 6 bases; bases with no gene match: 4. The CDR3 is 13 residues long.

This clone was found a few times. V gene TRBV19 combines with J gene TRBJ1-2, with D possibly matching TRBD1 (5 bases). Trimming shortened V by 9 bases and J by 0 bases, and 11 bases separated the two germline ends. Per the germline V gene, CDR1 is LNHDA and CDR2 is SQIVND (reference sequence). The CDR3 is 13 residues long. The CDR3 sequence is CASSPTANYGYTF. CDR3 sequence (DNA): TGTGCCAGCTCCCCGACAGCTAACTATGGCTACACCTTC.

V and J are TRBV6-5 and TRBJ1-5, with D uncertain. The germline CDR1 and CDR2 sequences are MNHEY and SVGAGI. The V gene lost 6 bases and the J gene lost 7 bases, with 16 bases spanning the gap. The CDR3 sequence is 14 residues long. CDR3 loop: CASRKKLLSQPQHF. The CDR3 bases are TGTGCCAGCAGGAAAAAACTCTTAAGCCAGCCCCAGCATTTT.

This clone has a handful of counts. The CDR3 loop reads CASSPRGGSSSGANVLTF. The CDR3, as DNA: TGTGCCAGCAGCCCCAGGGGCGGGTCAAGCTCTGGGGCCAACGTCCTGACTTTC. This sequence joins TRBV7-8 and TRBJ2-6; possibly TRBD1 for D (6 bases). Germline-derived CDR1 and CDR2 are SGHVS and FQNEAQ. CDR3 length: 18 residues. Trimming took 5 bases from V and 0 from J, leaving 17 bases between them.

Remarks on this clone: Other DNA sequences in the same sample also yield this CDR3. The genes are TRBV5-1 and TRBJ2-7; maybe TRBD2 (7 bases). Germline V gene data show CDR1 as SGHRS and CDR2 as YFSETQ. Trimming took 2 bases from V and 0 from J, leaving 12 bases between them. This CDR3 region has 15 residues. CDR3 nucleotide sequence: TGCGCCAGCAGCTTTGGCGGGGGCAGCTCCTACGAGCAGTACTTC. Translation: CASSFGGGSSYEQYF. The variable domain in full, with the rest retrieved from reference TRBV5-1 and TRBJ2-7, is KAGVTQTPRYLIKTRGQQVTLSCSPISGHRSVSWYQQTPGQGLQFLFEYFSETQRNKGNFPGRFSGRQFSNSRSEMNVSTLELGDSALYLCASSFGGGSSYEQYFGPGTRLTVT.

The rearrangement links TRBV11-2 to TRBJ2-5; TRBD1 is a possible D gene (6 bases). The J call is in doubt because the DNA end fits TRBJ2-7 better. CDR3 size: 15 residues. Per the germline V gene, CDR1 is SGHAT and CDR2 is FQNNGV. This CDR3 reads CASSSRGSHSYEQYF. Written as DNA, the CDR3 is TGTGCCAGCAGCTCCAGGGGTTCCCACTCCTACGAGCAGTACTTC.

This clone was found once. The chain couples TRBV28 to TRBJ1-2; D is perhaps TRBD1 (6 bases). Germline V gives CDR1 MDHEN, CDR2 SYDVKM. There are 15 residues in the CDR3. V shed 5 bases and J shed 7 bases, with 20 bases lying between them. In DNA, the CDR3 is TGTGCCAGCAGTGGTCTAAGAAGGGGGGGACCTGGCTACACCTTC. Translation gives CASSGLRRGGPGYTF.

V gene TRBV6-1 combines with J gene TRBJ1-1, with D maybe TRBD1 (5 bases). Trimming cost V 7 bases and J 0 bases, with 12 bases left between them. Per germline, CDR1 MNHNS and CDR2 SASEGT. This CDR3 is built from 14 residues. The CDR3 protein is CASIYWDLNTEAFF. The CDR3 region has the DNA TGTGCCAGCATATATTGGGACTTGAACACTGAAGCTTTCTTT.

This clone was detected once. The chain couples TRBV19 to TRBJ1-2; 7 bases line up with TRBD1. V lost 4 bases to trimming and J lost 0 bases; unmatched junction nucleotides: 14. Germline V gene data show CDR1 as LNHDA and CDR2 as SQIVND (reference sequence). This CDR3 contains 18 residues. CDR3 sequence (DNA): TGTGCCAGTAGTAGGAGGGGGCCCGGAGTAATAACTAACTATGGCTACACCTTC. Amino acids: CASSRRGPGVITNYGYTF.

The CDR3 loop reads CASCDSEAFF. CDR3 DNA: TGTGCCAGCTGTGACAGTGAAGCTTTCTTT. The chain combines TRBV28 with TRBJ1-1; weak D call: TRBD1 (5 bases). V lost 8 bases and J 7 bases, leaving 8 bases between the germline ends. This CDR3 region has 10 residues. Germline V lookup: CDR1 MDHEN, CDR2 SYDVKM.

The chain couples TRBV6-1 to TRBJ1-2, with TRBD1 matching over 7 bases. Germline CDR1 is MNHNS and CDR2 is SASEGT. The length of the CDR3 is 13 residues. J gave up 5 bases and V 7 bases, and 7 bases lay outside the gene matches. This chain's CDR3 is CASTRTGRYGYTF. In DNA form, the CDR3 reads TGTGCCAGCACCAGGACAGGTCGTTATGGCTACACCTTC.